This TCR beta chain was identified during a study of blood T cell repertoires in COVID-19. Across the whole study: Samples representing acute and convalescent COVID-19 were sourced from the United States, Italy and Spain. Sources were T cells, B-cell-depleted T cells, or PBMCs; the material itself was cDNA or gDNA.

Authors' processing steps: The authors estimated nucleated cell counts from reference gene primer amplification. Sequenced by immunoSEQ multiplex PCR; TCRdb stores in-frame clones only, minus some. The V and J calls and the clone size are those of that table, but D and trimming were determined from the DNA. The sample yields approximately 360,000 clones, roughly 90% seen once. The CDR3 totals 18 residues. The junction had 11 bases not matched to a gene; V was cut back by 1 base and J by 1 base. Germline CDR1 and CDR2: SGHNT and YYREEE (reference sequence). The sequence was obtained from a man aged 35 to 55 with acute or convalescent COVID-19. What was sequenced was peripheral blood. The chain uses TRBV5-4 and TRBJ1-1, with 9 bases that match TRBD1. The CDR3 loop reads CASSLPGQGFLGNTEAFF. CDR3 DNA: TGTGCCAGCAGCTTGCCGGGACAGGGATTTCTTGGGAACACTGAAGCTTTCTTT.